The present T cell receptor beta chain was sequenced within a study of blood T cells in healthy people across ages. Per-sample yields of isolated PBMCs were at least 6 million. V gave up 3 bases and J gave up 2 bases; unmatched junction bases: 7. The CDR3 length is 16 residues. Germline-derived CDR1 and CDR2 are SGHTA and FQGNSA. A second PCR, run for about 7 to 11 cycles, used a sample-barcoded 5' primer plus a J-beta primer mix. Researchers report that a template-switch adaptor with 12 random nucleotides tagged each cDNA molecule. TCRdb reanalysed the 5' RACE reads using MiXCR and keeps one entry per CDR3 protein. The repertoire holds about 1.5 million distinct CDR3 sequences, with approximately 40% as singletons.

The sample comprised blood. The gene calls are TRBV7-2 and TRBJ1-2, with 9 nucleotides matching TRBD1. The clonotype comes from a woman younger than 30 in good health. CDR3 amino acids: CASSFRDRVGNYGYTF. DNA of the CDR3: TGTGCCAGCAGCTTCCGGGACAGGGTCGGGAACTATGGCTACACCTTC. Variable domain in full (rest from reference TRBV7-2 and TRBJ1-2): GAGVSQSPSNKVTEKGKDVELRCDPISGHTALYWYRQSLGQGLEFLIYFQGNSAPDKSGLPSDRFSAERTGGSVSTLTIQRTQQEDSAVYLCASSFRDRVGNYGYTFGSGTRLTVV.